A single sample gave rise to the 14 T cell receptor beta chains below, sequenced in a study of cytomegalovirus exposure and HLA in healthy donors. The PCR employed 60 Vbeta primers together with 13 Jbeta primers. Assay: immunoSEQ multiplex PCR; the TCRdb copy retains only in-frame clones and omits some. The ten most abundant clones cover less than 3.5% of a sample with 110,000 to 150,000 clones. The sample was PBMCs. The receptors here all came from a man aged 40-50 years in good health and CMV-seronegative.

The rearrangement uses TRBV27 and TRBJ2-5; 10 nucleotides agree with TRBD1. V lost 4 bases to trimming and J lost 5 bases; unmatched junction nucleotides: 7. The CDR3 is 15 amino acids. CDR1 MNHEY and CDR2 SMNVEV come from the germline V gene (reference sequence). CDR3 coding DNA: TGTGCCAGCAGTTCGGGACAGGGGTCGGGGGAGACCCAGTACTTC. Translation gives CASSSGQGSGETQYF.

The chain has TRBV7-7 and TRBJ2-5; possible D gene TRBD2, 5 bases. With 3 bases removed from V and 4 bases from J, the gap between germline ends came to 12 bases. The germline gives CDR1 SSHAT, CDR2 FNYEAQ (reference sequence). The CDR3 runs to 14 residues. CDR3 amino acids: CASSLGVGVETQYF. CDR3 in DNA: TGTGCCAGCAGCTTGGGAGTTGGGGTAGAGACCCAGTACTTC.

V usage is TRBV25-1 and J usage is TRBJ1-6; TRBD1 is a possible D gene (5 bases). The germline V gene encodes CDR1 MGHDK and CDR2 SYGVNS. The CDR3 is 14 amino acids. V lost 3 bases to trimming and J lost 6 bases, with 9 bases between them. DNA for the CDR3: TGTGCCAGCAGTGACGGGGGGTTTAATTCACCCCTCCACTTT. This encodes CASSDGGFNSPLHF.

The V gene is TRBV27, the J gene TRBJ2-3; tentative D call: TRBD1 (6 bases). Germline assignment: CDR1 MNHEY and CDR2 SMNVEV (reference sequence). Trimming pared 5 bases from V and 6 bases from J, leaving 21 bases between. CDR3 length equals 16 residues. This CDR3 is CASSPWDIRTKDTQYF. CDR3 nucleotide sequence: TGTGCCAGCAGTCCCTGGGACATTAGAACAAAGGATACGCAGTATTTT.

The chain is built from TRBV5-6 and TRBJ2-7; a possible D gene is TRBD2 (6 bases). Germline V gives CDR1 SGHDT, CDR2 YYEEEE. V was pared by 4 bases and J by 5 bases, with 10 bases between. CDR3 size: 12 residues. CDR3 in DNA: TGTGCCAGCAGCGACGGACTAAACGAGCAGTACTTC. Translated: CASSDGLNEQYF.

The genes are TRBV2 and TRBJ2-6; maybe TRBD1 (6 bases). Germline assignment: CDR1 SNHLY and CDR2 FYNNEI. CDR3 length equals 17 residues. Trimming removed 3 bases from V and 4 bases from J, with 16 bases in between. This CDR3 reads CASSEESQRGGANVLTF. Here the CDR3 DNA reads TGTGCCAGCAGTGAGGAGAGTCAAAGGGGGGGGGCCAACGTCCTGACTTTC.

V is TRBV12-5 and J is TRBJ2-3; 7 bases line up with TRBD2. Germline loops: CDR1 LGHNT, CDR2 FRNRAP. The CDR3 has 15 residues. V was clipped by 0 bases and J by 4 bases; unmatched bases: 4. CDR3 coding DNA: TGTGCTAGTGGTTTGGTACGGGGGGTCTCAGATACGCAGTATTTT. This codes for CASGLVRGVSDTQYF.

In DNA, the CDR3 is TGTGCCAGCAGCCGACAGCAGGGGATGGGGAACACAGATACGCAGTATTTT. It yields the protein CASSRQQGMGNTDTQYF. The chain carries TRBV5-4 and TRBJ2-3; tentative D call: TRBD1 (6 bases). Per germline, CDR1 SGHNT and CDR2 YYREEE (reference sequence). There are 17 residues in the CDR3. With 4 bases removed from V and 2 bases from J, the gap between germline ends came to 20 bases.

CDR3: CASSPRTGGTDTQYF. CDR3 in DNA: TGTGCCAGCAGCCCCCGGACAGGGGGAACAGATACGCAGTATTTT. The chain carries TRBV9 and TRBJ2-3, with 10 bases fitting TRBD1. CDR3 length: 15 residues. Germline CDR1 SGDLS, CDR2 YYNGEE. With 4 bases clipped from V and 3 bases from J, the junction kept 5 bases outside the gene matches.

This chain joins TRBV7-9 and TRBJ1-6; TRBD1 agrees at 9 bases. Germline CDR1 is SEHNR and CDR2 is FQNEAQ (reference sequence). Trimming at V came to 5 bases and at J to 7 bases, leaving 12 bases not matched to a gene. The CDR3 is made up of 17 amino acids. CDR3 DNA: TGTGCCAGCAGCGGAGAAACAGGGGGCCCATTAAATTCACCCCTCCACTTT. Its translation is CASSGETGGPLNSPLHF.

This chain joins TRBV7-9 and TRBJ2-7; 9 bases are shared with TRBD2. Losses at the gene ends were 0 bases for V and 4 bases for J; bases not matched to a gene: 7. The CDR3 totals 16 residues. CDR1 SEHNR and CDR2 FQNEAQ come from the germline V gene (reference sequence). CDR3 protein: CASSLAGRGGAYEQYF. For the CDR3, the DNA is TGTGCCAGCAGCTTAGCGGGGCGGGGGGGCGCGTACGAGCAGTACTTC.

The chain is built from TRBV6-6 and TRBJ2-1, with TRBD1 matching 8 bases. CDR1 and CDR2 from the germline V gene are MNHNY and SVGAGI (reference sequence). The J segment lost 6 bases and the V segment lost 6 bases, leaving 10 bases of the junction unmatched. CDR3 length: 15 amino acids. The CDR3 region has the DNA TGTGCCAGCAGGTCCGGGACAGGTAGGGGCAATGAGCAGTTCTTC. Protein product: CASRSGTGRGNEQFF.

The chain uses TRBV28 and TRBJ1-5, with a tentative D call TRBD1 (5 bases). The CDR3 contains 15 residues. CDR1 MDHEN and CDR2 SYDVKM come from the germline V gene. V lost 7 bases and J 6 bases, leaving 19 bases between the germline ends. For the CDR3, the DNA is TGTGCCAGCACCTTAAAGGCAGGGTTGGGTCAGCCCCAGCATTTT. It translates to CASTLKAGLGQPQHF.

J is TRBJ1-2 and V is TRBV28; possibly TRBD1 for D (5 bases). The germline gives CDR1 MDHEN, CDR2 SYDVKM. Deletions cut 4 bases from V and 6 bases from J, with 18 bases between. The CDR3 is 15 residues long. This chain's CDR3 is CASSSLPPGGNGYTF. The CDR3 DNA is TGTGCCAGCAGTTCCCTCCCCCCGGGGGGTAATGGCTACACCTTC.